One and the same sample provided the 13 T cell receptor beta chains below, sequenced in a study of glioma-infiltrating T cells after dendritic cell vaccination. The table came from immunoSEQ multiplex PCR; TCRdb's copy has only in-frame clones and leaves some out. The sample lists about 65,000 clones, roughly 86% occurring once. Sample time point: after dendritic cell vaccination, including at tumor progression/relapse. The material sequenced was blood, taken after dendritic cell vaccination. The receptors were gathered from a human donor with glioblastoma.

This sequence joins TRBV9 and TRBJ1-2; 7 nucleotides line up with TRBD1. Germline-derived CDR1 and CDR2 are SGDLS and YYNGEE. This CDR3 contains 14 residues. Losses at the gene ends were 0 bases for V and 3 bases for J; bases not matched to a gene: 2. CDR3 protein: CASSVVTGDYGYTF. The CDR3 DNA is TGTGCCAGCAGCGTAGTCACAGGGGACTATGGCTACACCTTC. Filled out from reference TRBV9 and TRBJ1-2, the complete variable domain reads DSGVTQTPKHLITATGQRVTLRCSPRSGDLSVYWYQQSLDQGLQFLIQYYNGEERAKGNILERFSAQQFPDLHSELNLSSLELGDSALYFCASSVVTGDYGYTFGSGTRLTVV.

This clone was seen only a few times. V is TRBV9 and J is TRBJ2-5, with D maybe TRBD1 (6 bases). The ends were cut back, 4 bases at V and 0 bases at J, with 13 bases in the middle. The CDR3 runs 15 residues. In germline, CDR1 is SGDLS, CDR2 YYNGEE. The CDR3 reads CASSTQGSYQETQYF. CDR3 in DNA: TGTGCCAGCAGCACCCAGGGGTCGTACCAAGAGACCCAGTACTTC.

This clone has just a few counts. The chain has TRBV27 and TRBJ1-2, with TRBD1 as a possible D gene (5 bases). Between the trimmed V and J ends, which lost 2 bases and 1 base, there was a span of 8 bases. Germline CDR1 and CDR2: MNHEY and SMNVEV (reference sequence). This CDR3 region has 14 residues. The CDR3 nucleotides are TGTGCCAGCAGTTTAGCAGGGAATAACTATGGCTACACCTTC. This encodes CASSLAGNNYGYTF.

Here the CDR3 DNA reads TGTGCCAGCAGCTCTCCCCATGAGCGGTACTATGGCTACACCTTC. It encodes CASSSPHERYYGYTF. The rearrangement joins TRBV5-4 to TRBJ1-2; no clear D. Trimming shortened V by 3 bases and J by 3 bases, and 15 bases separated the two germline ends. The germline CDR1 and CDR2 sequences are SGHNT and YYREEE (reference sequence). The CDR3 contains 15 residues.

The J gene is TRBJ2-5, the V gene TRBV19; 10 positions match TRBD1. CDR3 length: 16 amino acids. Trimming at V came to 4 bases and at J to 11 bases, leaving 16 bases not matched to a gene. CDR1 is LNHDA, CDR2 SQIVND, per germline (reference sequence). In DNA form, the CDR3 reads TGTGCCAGTAGTACAGGGGGAGGACAGGGGGTCCACGGGCAGTACTTC. Encoded protein: CASSTGGGQGVHGQYF.

This sequence joins TRBV18 and TRBJ1-5, with 7 bases lining up with TRBD1. There are 17 residues in the CDR3. Germline V CDR1 and CDR2: KGHSH, LQKENI. V lost 3 bases, J lost 1 base, and 9 bases stayed unmatched. For the CDR3, the DNA is TGTGCCAGCTCACCTCTTTCGACAGGGAAGAGCAATCAGCCCCAGCATTTT. Amino acids: CASSPLSTGKSNQPQHF.

DNA of the CDR3: TGTGCCAGCAGCGTAGGAGACACTAGGGATGAAAAACTGTTTTTT. This encodes CASSVGDTRDEKLFF. This chain links TRBV9 with TRBJ1-4; D is uncertain. V was clipped by 0 bases and J by 6 bases, with 12 bases between them. CDR3 length: 15 residues. Per germline, CDR1 SGDLS and CDR2 YYNGEE.

Comments on this clone: Different DNA sequences within this sample yield the same CDR3. The gene calls are TRBV9 and TRBJ1-5, with unresolved D. Germline loops: CDR1 SGDLS, CDR2 YYNGEE. CDR3 length: 14 amino acids. Trimming pared 0 bases from V and 5 bases from J, leaving 9 bases between. Here the CDR3 reads CASSVEGGYQPQHF. In DNA, the CDR3 is TGTGCCAGCAGCGTAGAAGGAGGGTATCAGCCCCAGCATTTT.

The rearrangement uses TRBV15 and TRBJ1-1, with 7 bases fitting TRBD1. The CDR3 runs to 15 residues. Germline lookup yields CDR1 LNHNV and CDR2 YYDKDF (reference sequence). The V gene end was trimmed by 0 bases and the J gene end by 10 bases; junction bases not matched to a gene: 11. CDR3 DNA sequence: TGTGCCACCAGCAGAGATCTGAGACAGGGAACAGGAGCTTTCTTT. As protein: CATSRDLRQGTGAFF.

This clone appeared once. The V gene is TRBV11-3, the J gene TRBJ2-1; TRBD2 matches 11 bases. CDR1 and CDR2 (germline): SGHNT, YENEEA. The CDR3 has 14 amino acids. Trimming cost V 4 bases and J 10 bases; bases outside gene matches: 6. The CDR3 sequence: CASSSTSGRGEQFF. The CDR3 region has the DNA TGTGCCAGCAGCTCCACTAGCGGGAGAGGCGAGCAGTTCTTC.

The J gene is TRBJ1-5, the V gene TRBV27, with a tentative D call TRBD1 (6 bases). The CDR3 runs to 13 residues. Germline V gene lookup returns CDR1 MNHEY and CDR2 SMNVEV (reference sequence). V was cut by 6 bases and J by 4 bases, with 10 bases left in between. The CDR3 sequence: CASSVQGNQPQHF. The CDR3 DNA reads TGTGCCAGCAGCGTACAGGGAAATCAGCCCCAGCATTTT.

The chain couples TRBV29-1 to TRBJ1-5; 8 nucleotides match TRBD1. Germline V CDR1 and CDR2: SQVTM, ANQGSEA. After removal of 4 bases from V and 0 bases from J, the junction contained 5 bases not matched to a gene. This CDR3 is 15 amino acids long. The CDR3 region has the DNA TGCAGCGTTGGGGCAGGGGGCGGTAGCAATCAGCCCCAGCATTTT. This sequence encodes CSVGAGGGSNQPQHF.

The V and J genes are TRBV5-1 and TRBJ2-5; TRBD1 might be the D (7 bases). The ends were cut back, 0 bases at V and 5 bases at J, with 17 bases in the middle. CDR3 length: 16 amino acids. Germline assignment: CDR1 SGHRS and CDR2 YFSETQ. CDR3 in DNA: TGCGCCAGCAGCTTGGCCGTTACGGCAGGGGGGGAGACCCAGTACTTC. Amino acids: CASSLAVTAGGETQYF.